A single sample is the source of the 10 T cell receptor beta chains below, sequenced in a study of cytomegalovirus exposure and HLA in healthy donors. Researchers ran the PCR with 60 Vbeta and 13 Jbeta primers. Profiled with immunoSEQ multiplex PCR; TCRdb holds only in-frame clones, not every one. The repertoire consists of around 130,000 clones, with 65% to 80% occurring once and the leading ten covering around 1.9%. Material: PBMCs. These receptors originate from a middle-aged woman in good health and CMV-seronegative.

CDR3 amino acids: CASSLEPSSGGTEAFF. CDR3 DNA: TGCGCCAGCAGCTTGGAGCCCTCCTCGGGGGGCACTGAAGCTTTCTTT. The V call is TRBV5-1, the J call TRBJ1-1, with D possibly TRBD1 on 5 matching bases. The germline V and J ends were trimmed by 0 bases and 4 bases, with 16 bases remaining between them. The germline V gene has CDR1 SGHRS and CDR2 YFSETQ. The CDR3 spans 16 residues.

This chain connects TRBV7-8 to TRBJ2-7; a weak D match, TRBD1 (6 bases). The V end was cut by 5 bases, the J end by 5 bases, with 10 bases between. Per the germline V gene, CDR1 is SGHVS and CDR2 is FQNEAQ. The CDR3 is 12 residues long. The CDR3 region is CASSLWDNEQYF. The DNA of the CDR3 is TGTGCCAGCAGCCTCTGGGACAACGAGCAGTACTTC.

The DNA of the CDR3 is TGCAGCGCCCAAGATGGGACAGACTACGAGCAGTACTTC. It translates to CSAQDGTDYEQYF. This rearrangement joins TRBV29-1 to TRBJ2-7; 7 bases align to TRBD1. Trimming cost V 7 bases and J 3 bases; bases outside gene matches: 9. The CDR3 totals 13 residues. From germline, CDR1 is SQVTM and CDR2 ANQGSEA.

Only a few counts were recorded for this clone. The V and J genes are TRBV29-1 and TRBJ1-2; D unresolved. There are 15 residues in the CDR3. V was pared by 5 bases and J by 3 bases, with 19 bases between. Per the germline V gene, CDR1 is SQVTM and CDR2 is ANQGSEA. The CDR3 region has the DNA TGCAGCGTTCCGGGCTTAGAGGGCGCGGACTATGGCTACACCTTC. Translating gives CSVPGLEGADYGYTF.

The chain carries TRBV6-1 and TRBJ2-2; D may be TRBD1 (5 bases). Germline V gives CDR1 MNHNS, CDR2 SASEGT. V was trimmed by 6 bases and J by 6 bases, leaving 11 bases between them. This CDR3 has 13 amino acids. CDR3 in DNA: TGTGCCAGCAGGCTAACAGGCCCCGGGGAGCTGTTTTTT. This sequence encodes CASRLTGPGELFF.

This clone was picked up one time. V usage is TRBV10-3 and J usage is TRBJ2-2, with D maybe TRBD2 (5 bases). The CDR3 has 16 residues. Trimming cost V 2 bases and J 3 bases, with 13 bases left between them. Germline assignment: CDR1 ENHRY and CDR2 SYGVKD. CDR3 amino acids: CAISERVGADTGELFF. The CDR3 bases are TGTGCCATCAGTGAGAGGGTGGGAGCCGACACCGGGGAGCTGTTTTTT.

The gene calls are TRBV7-8 and TRBJ2-5; TRBD2 matches at 10 bases. This CDR3 comprises 16 residues. Trimming removed 0 bases from V and 4 bases from J; junction bases left unmatched: 5. Germline V gene lookup returns CDR1 SGHVS and CDR2 FQNEAQ. CDR3 loop: CASSLASGGAGETQYF. For the CDR3, the DNA is TGTGCCAGCAGCTTAGCCAGCGGGGGGGCCGGAGAGACCCAGTACTTC.

The gene calls are TRBV7-9 and TRBJ2-7; D may be TRBD2 (6 bases). From germline, CDR1 is SEHNR and CDR2 FQNEAQ (reference sequence). V was shortened by 1 base and J by 3 bases, with 16 bases between the two germline ends. This CDR3 spans 16 amino acids. CDR3 region: CASSLVTGGAGYEQYF. DNA for the CDR3: TGTGCCAGCAGCTTAGTTACCGGGGGAGCAGGCTACGAGCAGTACTTC.

The chain recombines TRBV5-1 with TRBJ2-2; 7 bases are a match to TRBD2. The junction had 11 bases not matched to a gene; V was cut back by 5 bases and J by 4 bases. This CDR3 region has 16 residues. Germline CDR1 SGHRS, CDR2 YFSETQ. DNA of the CDR3: TGCGCCAGCAGTCTAGCGGATACGCGAGGCACCGGGGAGCTGTTTTTT. Translating gives CASSLADTRGTGELFF.

This rearrangement joins TRBV29-1 to TRBJ1-1; possible D gene TRBD1, 5 bases. The CDR3 is 14 amino acids. Germline CDR1 is SQVTM and CDR2 is ANQGSEA. The V end lost 6 bases, the J end lost 1 base, and 15 bases lay between the germline ends. This CDR3 reads CSVVPGLGNTEAFF. The CDR3 nucleotides read TGCAGCGTGGTTCCAGGGTTGGGGAACACTGAAGCTTTCTTT. The whole variable domain, filled in from reference TRBV29-1 and TRBJ1-1, reads SAVISQKPSRDICQRGTSLTIQCQVDSQVTMMFWYRQQPGQSLTLIATANQGSEATYESGFVIDKFPISRPNLTFSTLTVSNMSPEDSSIYLCSVVPGLGNTEAFFGQGTRLTVV.